This TCR beta chain was captured by sequencing in a study of cytomegalovirus exposure and HLA in healthy donors. Overall study findings and caveats: Relative to the roughly 690-donor mean, N-insertions were reportedly fewer in an Asian-associated ancestry cluster in a later analysis. Later analysis placed DRB1 highest and HLA-C lowest in TCR association rates, which differed by HLA locus. The HLA-A and HLA-B alleles of most subjects were reportedly predicted accurately from TCR beta sequences.

PCR used 60 Vbeta primers and 13 Jbeta primers. The method was immunoSEQ multiplex PCR; TCRdb's version includes in-frame clones alone and lacks a portion of them. This sample carries 65,000 to 75,000 clones, approximately 67% of them seen once, and the ten largest clones take around 2%. Concerning this clone itself: What it binds is not known.

This receptor was taken from a woman between 25 and 40 years old in good health and CMV-seronegative. Sequences were obtained from PBMCs.

The CDR3 coding sequence is TGTGCCAGCAGCTTGCACGGGGGAGCAGAATCTGGAAACACCATATATTTT. It translates to CASSLHGGAESGNTIYF. The V and J genes are TRBV7-2 and TRBJ1-3, with D perhaps matching TRBD1 (5 bases). Per the germline V gene, CDR1 is SGHTA and CDR2 is FQGNSA. This CDR3 is built from 17 residues. Trimming removed 3 bases from V and 1 base from J, with 16 bases in between.